A selection of T cell receptor beta chains follows, all from one sample in a study of T cells in Graves' hyperthyroidism and ophthalmopathy. TCRdb recomputed calls from the multiplex PCR reads with MiXCR, one row per CDR3 protein. The sample lists 350,000 or so distinct CDR3 sequences, roughly a fifth seen once, with 50% in the top ten. The sequencing input was blood. The receptors here all came from a woman between 45 and 65 years old with Graves' hyperthyroidism. The CDR3 runs from the conserved cysteine through the conserved F or W. D genes are given only for firm matches. The size field is filled for only some rows; it gives once, few, many or a size class.

V	D	J	size	CDR3	DNA
TRBV12-3/TRBV12-4	-	TRBJ2-7	-	CASSLGGTVYEQYF	TGTGCCAGCAGCCTGGGCGGGACGGTCTACGAGCAGTACTTC
TRBV28	-	TRBJ2-5	many	CASSLGTKWETQYF	TGTGCCAGCAGTTTGGGAACGAAGTGGGAGACCCAGTACTTC
TRBV20-1	TRBD2	TRBJ2-7	many	CSARDYSGEQYF	TGCAGTGCTCGGGACTACTCTGGCGAGCAGTACTTC
TRBV6-1	TRBD1	TRBJ2-5	-	CASRAGTGGRTQYF	TGTGCCAGCAGAGCCGGGACAGGCGGCCGGACCCAGTACTTC
TRBV11-2	TRBD2	TRBJ2-1	many	CASSVLAGGTYNEQFF	TGTGCCAGCAGCGTTCTAGCGGGGGGAACATACAATGAGCAGTTCTTC
TRBV28	-	TRBJ1-1	many	CASSLTAGMNTEAFF	TGTGCCAGCAGTTTAACGGCAGGGATGAACACTGAAGCTTTCTTT
TRBV7-3	-	TRBJ2-7	few	CASSPTNSYEQYF	TGTGCCAGCAGCCCAACAAATTCCTACGAGCAGTACTTC
TRBV9	-	TRBJ1-2	-	CASSWGQNYGYTF	TGCGCCAGCAGCTGGGGGCAAAACTATGGCTACACCTTC
TRBV3-1	TRBD1	TRBJ1-5	-	CASSTGGRNQPQHF	TGTGCCAGCAGCACAGGGGGCAGGAATCAGCCCCAGCATTTT
TRBV10-1	TRBD1	TRBJ2-7	few	CASSGDRGHEQYF	TGCGCCAGCAGTGGGGACAGGGGACACGAGCAGTACTTC
TRBV2	TRBD2	TRBJ2-3	many	CASSEVSGVAGDTQYF	TGTGCCAGCAGTGAAGTTAGCGGGGTAGCTGGAGATACGCAGTATTTT
TRBV5-6	TRBD1	TRBJ2-2	few	CASSLAAGQGTGELFF	TGTGCCAGCAGCTTGGCCGCGGGACAGGGGACCGGGGAGCTGTTTTTT
TRBV30	-	TRBJ1-1	many	CAWRRTEAFF	TGTGCCTGGAGGAGGACTGAAGCTTTCTTT
TRBV20-1	TRBD2	TRBJ2-7	-	CSARDQVAGDSYEQYF	TGCAGTGCTAGAGATCAGGTAGCGGGGGATTCCTACGAGCAGTACTTC
TRBV6-1	-	TRBJ2-4	-	CASSTDSVSKNIQYF	TGTGCCAGCAGTACAGATAGTGTGTCCAAAAACATTCAGTACTTC
TRBV3-1	-	TRBJ2-1	many	CASSRGGYNEQFF	TGTGCCAGCAGCCGAGGGGGATACAATGAGCAGTTCTTC
TRBV28	TRBD2	TRBJ2-3	-	CASSSTLGLAGADTQYF	TGTGCCAGCAGTTCAACTCTGGGACTAGCGGGGGCAGATACGCAGTATTTT
TRBV5-6	-	TRBJ2-7	many	CASSLYYEQYF	TGTGCCAGCAGCCTGTACTACGAGCAGTACTTC
TRBV30	-	TRBJ2-7	many	CAWSVVQGYEQYF	TGTGCCTGGAGTGTGGTACAGGGCTACGAGCAGTACTTC
TRBV7-9	-	TRBJ1-1	-	CASSPGGSSNTEAFF	TGTGCCAGCAGCCCAGGCGGGTCTTCGAACACTGAAGCTTTCTTT
TRBV30	-	TRBJ1-6	many	CAWNEFGETPLHF	TGTGCCTGGAACGAGTTCGGCGAAACGCCCCTCCACTTT
TRBV29-1	TRBD2	TRBJ2-3	-	CSALGLAGGGLRTDTQYF	TGCAGCGCCCTCGGGCTAGCGGGAGGGGGGCTTCGCACAGATACGCAGTATTTT